The 7 T cell receptor beta chains reported below all come from one sample, sequenced in a study of Tregs in tolerant kidney transplant recipients (dated by TCRdb to the late 2010s). The sample's time point, from its label and the paper: blood sample drawn before combined kidney and bone marrow transplant. The library came from the immunoSEQ multiplex PCR assay. The table comes from immuneACCESS by way of TCRdb, which keeps in-frame sequences with V and J called. Part of the clones is missing from these tables; in studies checked, under half for an unresolved V gene and the rest for unknown reasons. Across this sample there are 55,000 to 80,000 clones, with less than 98% seen only once. The top ten clonotypes cover 0.34% of the sample. Sequencing was performed on Tregs from blood, taken before the transplant. The receptors were sampled from a human donor who received a combined kidney and bone marrow transplant.

The V and J genes are TRBV7-2 and TRBJ2-2; D is uncertain. Trimming left V 2 bases short and J 3 bases short, with 4 bases between. Per germline, CDR1 SGHTA and CDR2 FQGNSA. The CDR3 runs to 13 residues. The CDR3 sequence is CASSLSYTGELFF. Written as DNA, the CDR3 is TGTGCCAGCAGCTTATCGTACACCGGGGAGCTGTTTTTT.

The V gene is TRBV25-1, the J gene TRBJ2-7, with D possibly being TRBD1 (6 bases). Trimming left V 6 bases short and J 3 bases short, with 24 bases between. Germline CDR1 and CDR2: MGHDK and SYGVNS. The CDR3 runs 17 residues. The CDR3 reads CASRQDIGARGYYEQYF. CDR3 bases: TGTGCCAGCAGACAGGACATAGGGGCTAGGGGGTACTACGAGCAGTACTTC.

V usage is TRBV9 and J usage is TRBJ1-3; no definite D call. The CDR3 spans 13 residues. V dropped 0 bases and J dropped 3 bases, with 4 bases sitting between them. From germline, CDR1 is SGDLS and CDR2 YYNGEE. The CDR3 region has the DNA TGTGCCAGCAGCGTAGTCGGTGGAAACACCATATATTTT. It encodes CASSVVGGNTIYF.

This rearrangement joins TRBV28 to TRBJ2-1; D gene unclear. Deletions cut 4 bases from V and 9 bases from J, with 22 bases between. The V gene's germline CDR1 is MDHEN and CDR2 SYDVKM. The CDR3 sequence is 16 residues long. CDR3: CASSSESSSRIGEQFF. In DNA form, the CDR3 reads TGTGCCAGCAGTTCCGAATCCTCTTCTAGGATAGGTGAGCAGTTCTTC.

The V call is TRBV7-2, the J call TRBJ2-5, with D perhaps TRBD2 (6 bases). Germline V CDR1 and CDR2: SGHTA, FQGNSA. The CDR3 runs 16 residues. Trimming took 0 bases from V and 5 from J, leaving 16 bases between them. CDR3 sequence (DNA): TGTGCCAGCAGCTTAGCGCCTGGAGGGTTCGGGGAGACCCAGTACTTC. Its protein is CASSLAPGGFGETQYF.

This chain connects TRBV6-1 to TRBJ1-2; maybe TRBD1 (6 bases). CDR1 is MNHNS and CDR2 is SASEGT in the germline V gene. CDR3 size: 14 residues. Trimming left V 6 bases short and J 3 bases short, with 14 bases between. The CDR3 bases are TGTGCCAGCAGCCCGGGACACAACTACTATGGCTACACCTTC. Translation gives CASSPGHNYYGYTF.

This clone has only one observation. CDR3 in amino acids: CASTTLGWGGRDGYTF. The CDR3 DNA follows: TGTGCCAGTACCACCCTAGGTTGGGGCGGAAGGGATGGCTACACCTTC. This chain joins TRBV19 and TRBJ1-2; possible D gene TRBD1, 5 bases. The CDR3 totals 16 residues. CDR1 is LNHDA, CDR2 SQIVND, per germline (reference sequence). Trimming took off 7 bases at V and 6 bases at J, with 24 bases between the two ends.